One and the same sample provided the 29 T cell receptor beta chains below, sequenced in a study of shared clonotypes between healthy human individuals. Assay used: immunoSEQ multiplex PCR; TCRdb lists only in-frame clones, some missing. The sample includes 2 million to 2.5 million clones, over 85% seen only once; the top ten take around 0.13%. The sequencing sample was made of naive CD4+ T cells sorted from blood. Subset of the sample: CD45RA+ positively selected. These receptor sequences come from a man younger than 35 in good health.

V and J are TRBV10-1 and TRBJ2-3; perhaps D is TRBD1 or TRBD2 (6 bases each). The CDR3 loop spans 16 amino acids. Trimming removed 1 base from V and 2 bases from J, with 13 bases in between. Germline V gives CDR1 WNHNN, CDR2 SYGVQD (reference sequence). The CDR3 sequence is CASSELWGAPTDTQYF. The CDR3 coding sequence is TGCGCCAGCAGTGAGTTGTGGGGGGCCCCCACAGATACGCAGTATTTT.

The genes are TRBV5-6 and TRBJ2-5, with 11 bases lining up with TRBD2. V dropped 1 base and J dropped 9; count of bases not matched to a gene: 11. Germline V lookup: CDR1 SGHDT, CDR2 YYEEEE. The CDR3 extends over 16 amino acids. The CDR3 spells CASSLLASGRRVAQYF. Here the CDR3 DNA reads TGTGCCAGCAGCTTGTTGGCTAGCGGGAGGAGAGTGGCCCAGTACTTC.

The chain links TRBV12-2 to TRBJ2-7; whether TRBD2, the table's D call, matches the DNA was not checked. TRBV12-2 is reported as a pseudogene. The CDR3 sequence is 19 residues long. The CDR3 is CASRPLTTRTCGEGYEQYF. The CDR3 DNA sequence: TGTGCAAGTCGCCCGCTAACCACTAGGACGTGTGGTGAGGGCTACGAGCAGTACTTC.

The rearrangement links TRBV7-2 to TRBJ2-1, with TRBD1 matching over 8 bases. V lost 5 bases, J lost 2 bases, and 5 bases stayed unmatched. The CDR3 contains 15 residues. CDR1 is SGHTA, CDR2 FQGNSA, per germline. This chain's CDR3 is CASSEDRGPYNEQFF. The CDR3 region has the DNA TGTGCCAGCAGCGAAGACAGGGGCCCCTACAATGAGCAGTTCTTC.

J is TRBJ2-2 and V is TRBV10-3; perhaps TRBD1 as D (6 bases). The CDR3 runs 15 residues. The germline V gene encodes CDR1 ENHRY and CDR2 SYGVKD. With 7 bases removed from V and 2 bases from J, the gap between germline ends came to 14 bases. CDR3 nucleotide sequence: TGTGCCATCAAAGCCGGGACATCAAACACCGGGGAGCTGTTTTTT. Translated, it gives CAIKAGTSNTGELFF.

The J gene is TRBJ2-3, the V gene TRBV5-4; 13 bases fit TRBD2. The V gene end was trimmed by 3 bases and the J gene end by 2 bases; junction bases not matched to a gene: 6. The CDR3 sequence is 17 residues long. Germline lookup yields CDR1 SGHNT and CDR2 YYREEE (reference sequence). CDR3 residues: CASSSGTSGVSTDTQYF. CDR3 nucleotides: TGTGCCAGCAGCTCCGGGACTAGCGGGGTATCCACAGATACGCAGTATTTT. The variable domain in full, completed from reference TRBV5-4 and TRBJ2-3, reads ETGVTQSPTHLIKTRGQQVTLRCSSQSGHNTVSWYQQALGQGPQFIFQYYREEENGRGNFPPRFSGLQFPNYSSELNVNALELDDSALYLCASSSGTSGVSTDTQYFGPGTRLTVL.

V is TRBV10-3 and J is TRBJ1-2; 8 positions agree with TRBD1. J gave up 7 bases and V 5 bases, and 15 bases lay outside the gene matches. The germline gives CDR1 ENHRY, CDR2 SYGVKD. The CDR3 runs to 16 residues. The CDR3 sequence: CAISKGFGGQDVGYTF. The CDR3 DNA follows: TGTGCCATCAGTAAAGGGTTCGGGGGACAGGACGTTGGCTACACCTTC.

J is TRBJ1-5 and V is TRBV4-3; D remains unclear. The CDR3 is 16 residues long. Trimming removed 0 bases from V and 1 base from J, with 10 bases in between. Germline V lookup: CDR1 LGHNA, CDR2 YSLEER. The CDR3 here is CASSQDLLASNQPQHF. DNA for the CDR3: TGCGCCAGCAGCCAAGATCTATTAGCAAGCAATCAGCCCCAGCATTTT.

CDR3 in DNA: TGCGCCAGCAGCTTGCAACTAGCGGGAGTAGAGACCCAGTACTTC. It is translated as CASSLQLAGVETQYF. The V and J genes are TRBV5-1 and TRBJ2-5; TRBD2 matches at 11 bases. The CDR3 consists of 15 residues. Losses at the gene ends were 1 base for V and 4 bases for J; bases not matched to a gene: 3. Germline CDR1 and CDR2: SGHRS and YFSETQ.

This chain links TRBV28 with TRBJ1-6; D gene unclear. V dropped 4 bases and J dropped 8 bases, with 15 bases sitting between them. The CDR3 runs 15 residues. Germline V gene lookup returns CDR1 MDHEN and CDR2 SYDVKM. The CDR3 is CASSSPTAQDSPLHF. The CDR3 DNA reads as TGTGCCAGCAGTTCCCCAACGGCGCAGGATTCACCCCTCCACTTT.

In this sample, this clone turned up once. The V gene is TRBV5-6, the J gene TRBJ1-1; 7 bases are shared with TRBD1. Germline lookup yields CDR1 SGHDT and CDR2 YYEEEE. With V trimmed by 4 bases and J by 2 bases, 8 bases remained unmatched. The CDR3 is 15 amino acids. This CDR3 reads CASSRGQFRNTEAFF. For the CDR3, the DNA is TGTGCCAGCAGCAGGGGACAGTTCAGAAACACTGAAGCTTTCTTT. The whole variable domain, filled in from reference TRBV5-6 and TRBJ1-1, reads DAGVTQSPTHLIKTRGQQVTLRCSPKSGHDTVSWYQQALGQGPQFIFQYYEEEERQRGNFPDRFSGHQFPNYSSELNVNALLLGDSALYLCASSRGQFRNTEAFFGQGTRLTVV.

The chain employs TRBV15 and TRBJ2-2; D possibly corresponds to TRBD2 (6 bases). This CDR3 has 15 amino acids. V was pared by 2 bases and J by 5 bases, with 12 bases between. From germline, CDR1 is LNHNV and CDR2 YYDKDF (reference sequence). CDR3 residues: CATSRSGDGTGELFF. The CDR3 DNA follows: TGTGCCACCAGCAGATCGGGGGACGGTACCGGGGAGCTGTTTTTT.

This clone was seen just once. This chain joins TRBV7-9 and TRBJ2-1; 11 bases are a match to TRBD2. This CDR3 region has 15 residues. With 5 bases clipped from V and 6 bases from J, the junction kept 6 bases outside the gene matches. Germline V gives CDR1 SEHNR, CDR2 FQNEAQ (reference sequence). Here the CDR3 DNA reads TGTGCCAGCAGCCCACTAGCGGGGGCCATCAATGAGCAGTTCTTC. Its protein is CASSPLAGAINEQFF.

The CDR3 nucleotides are TGTGCCAGCAGCCCAAGGAGGGGCACTAATGAAAAACTGTTTTTT. This sequence encodes CASSPRRGTNEKLFF. The J gene is TRBJ1-4, the V gene TRBV7-2; D might be TRBD1 (5 bases). Trimming stripped 5 bases from V and 2 bases from J, with 12 bases between. The germline CDR1 and CDR2 sequences are SGHTA and FQGNSA. This CDR3 is 15 amino acids long. The entire variable domain, with the rest obtained from reference TRBV7-2 and TRBJ1-4, is as follows: GAGVSQSPSNKVTEKGKDVELRCDPISGHTALYWYRQSLGQGLEFLIYFQGNSAPDKSGLPSDRFSAERTGGSVSTLTIQRTQQEDSAVYLCASSPRRGTNEKLFFGSGTQLSVL.

This clone was seen once. J is TRBJ2-1 and V is TRBV4-1, with D perhaps assigned TRBD1 or TRBD2 (5 bases each). The CDR3 loop spans 15 amino acids. Germline lookup yields CDR1 MGHRA and CDR2 YSYEKL. V was clipped by 8 bases and J by 5 bases, with 19 bases between them. Here the CDR3 DNA reads TGCGCCAGCGTATCATACCTAGAGGGGAACAATGAGCAGTTCTTC. This codes for CASVSYLEGNNEQFF.

The V gene is TRBV9, the J gene TRBJ1-1; tentatively, D is TRBD1 (6 bases). V dropped 5 bases and J dropped 8 bases, with 19 bases sitting between them. Looked up from germline, CDR1 is SGDLS and CDR2 is YYNGEE. CDR3 length equals 14 residues. The CDR3 loop is CASRQIQGQTEAFF. CDR3 bases: TGTGCCAGCAGGCAAATCCAGGGGCAGACGGAAGCTTTCTTT. The variable domain in full, with the rest retrieved from reference TRBV9 and TRBJ1-1, is DSGVTQTPKHLITATGQRVTLRCSPRSGDLSVYWYQQSLDQGLQFLIQYYNGEERAKGNILERFSAQQFPDLHSELNLSSLELGDSALYFCASRQIQGQTEAFFGQGTRLTVV.

The chain uses TRBV2 and TRBJ1-4; D call uncertain. Germline CDR1 and CDR2: SNHLY and FYNNEI. V was cut by 6 bases and J by 5 bases, with 10 bases left in between. The length of the CDR3 is 13 residues. CDR3 region: CASRARGNEKLFF. CDR3 in DNA: TGTGCCAGCAGGGCACGGGGAAATGAAAAACTGTTTTTT.

The chain uses TRBV7-3 and TRBJ2-7, with D tentatively TRBD1 (5 bases). V lost 2 bases, J lost 1 base, and 6 bases lay in between. Per the germline V gene, CDR1 is SGHTA and CDR2 is FQGTGA. The CDR3 loop spans 13 amino acids. The CDR3 DNA sequence: TGTGCCAGCAGCTTAGCAGGGTCCTACGAGCAGTACTTC. It yields the protein CASSLAGSYEQYF. Using reference TRBV7-3 and TRBJ2-7 for the parts outside the CDR3, the full variable domain is GAGVSQTPSNKVTEKGKYVELRCDPISGHTALYWYRQSLGQGPEFLIYFQGTGAADDSGLPNDRFFAVRPEGSVSTLKIQRTERGDSAVYLCASSLAGSYEQYFGPGTRLTVT.

Concerning this clone: Other DNA sequences in this sample translate to the same CDR3. The chain links TRBV5-4 to TRBJ2-3; the D call may be TRBD1 or TRBD2 (6 bases each). V gave up 2 bases and J gave up 3 bases, with 7 bases separating them. The V gene's germline CDR1 is SGHNT and CDR2 YYREEE (reference sequence). The CDR3 spans 13 residues. The CDR3 DNA sequence: TGTGCCAGCAGCTTAGGGGGGACAGATACGCAGTATTTT. Translating it yields CASSLGGTDTQYF.

This chain connects TRBV2 to TRBJ1-5, with D maybe TRBD1 (6 bases). The V gene's germline CDR1 is SNHLY and CDR2 FYNNEI. Trimming removed 6 bases from V and 7 bases from J, with 13 bases in between. The CDR3 is 13 amino acids. The CDR3 region has the DNA TGTGCCAGCAGAACGGGGGGACAACAGCCCCAGCATTTT. It is translated as CASRTGGQQPQHF.

V gene TRBV2 combines with J gene TRBJ1-4, with D tentatively TRBD1 (6 bases). Germline lookup yields CDR1 SNHLY and CDR2 FYNNEI. Trimming pared 10 bases from V and 7 bases from J, leaving 16 bases between. The CDR3 runs 13 residues. In DNA form, the CDR3 reads TGTGCCACTTGGCAGGGGTTGAGTGAAAAACTGTTTTTT. Protein: CATWQGLSEKLFF.

This chain links TRBV18 with TRBJ2-2; D is ambiguous. Trimming pared 4 bases from V and 0 bases from J, leaving 9 bases between. The CDR3 contains 15 residues. The germline CDR1 and CDR2 sequences are KGHSH and LQKENI. CDR3 sequence reads: CASSLGSSNTGELFF. In DNA form, the CDR3 reads TGTGCCAGCTCACTCGGGTCCTCGAACACCGGGGAGCTGTTTTTT.

This chain links TRBV29-1 with TRBJ2-2, with TRBD2 matching over 7 bases. The V gene's germline CDR1 is SQVTM and CDR2 ANQGSEA. The CDR3 totals 15 residues. The ends lost 2 bases at V and 5 bases at J; junction bases unmatched: 8. Here the CDR3 DNA reads TGCAGCGTTGAACGCGCGGGAGTGTCTACCGGGGAGCTGTTTTTT. Its translation: CSVERAGVSTGELFF.

This clone was picked up one time. The DNA of the CDR3 is TGCGCCAGCAGCCCAGGGGGCAGGGGCAGGTTGGAACTGTTTTTT. It translates to CASSPGGRGRLELFF. The chain joins TRBV5-1 to TRBJ1-4; 8 bases are shared with TRBD1. The CDR3 runs to 15 residues. The V gene's germline CDR1 is SGHRS and CDR2 YFSETQ. The trim removed 4 bases at V and 12 bases at J, leaving 14 bases unmatched.

In this sample, this clone turned up once. The rearrangement joins TRBV2 to TRBJ2-5, with 10 bases matching TRBD1. The CDR3 extends over 15 amino acids. In germline, CDR1 is SNHLY, CDR2 FYNNEI. Losses at the gene ends were 4 bases for V and 2 bases for J; bases not matched to a gene: 4. CDR3 coding DNA: TGTGCCAGCAGTGGGGACAGGGGATCTCAAGAGACCCAGTACTTC. Its protein product is CASSGDRGSQETQYF.

The chain employs TRBV6-1 and TRBJ1-1; unclear D gene. This CDR3 spans 12 amino acids. CDR1 and CDR2 from the germline V gene are MNHNS and SASEGT. V was clipped by 7 bases and J by 6 bases, with 12 bases between them. The DNA for the CDR3 is TGTGCCAGCACCAACGCTCCGTCTGAAGCTTTCTTT. Its protein product is CASTNAPSEAFF.

This chain uses TRBV7-9 with TRBJ2-7, with 9 positions matching TRBD2. The germline gives CDR1 SEHNR, CDR2 FQNEAQ (reference sequence). This CDR3 is 14 amino acids long. The V gene end was trimmed by 5 bases and the J gene end by 7 bases; junction bases not matched to a gene: 9. CDR3 sequence (DNA): TGTGCCAGCAGCACCGTAGCGGGAGTGGGAGAGCAGTACTTC. Translated, it gives CASSTVAGVGEQYF. The whole variable domain, filled in from reference TRBV7-9 and TRBJ2-7, reads DTGVSQNPRHKITKRGQNVTFRCDPISEHNRLYWYRQTLGQGPEFLTYFQNEAQLEKSRLLSDRFSAERPKGSFSTLEIQRTEQGDSAMYLCASSTVAGVGEQYFGPGTRLTVT.

This sequence joins TRBV6-5 and TRBJ1-5; no clear D. CDR3 length: 13 amino acids. V was pared by 2 bases and J by 4 bases, with 6 bases between. CDR1 and CDR2 (germline): MNHEY, SVGAGI. In DNA, the CDR3 is TGTGCCAGCAGTTACGGGATTAATCAGCCCCAGCATTTT. Amino acids: CASSYGINQPQHF.

The CDR3: CASSLRDPGYGYTF. In nucleotides, the CDR3 is TGTGCCAGCAGCCTCCGGGACCCAGGCTATGGCTACACCTTC. V is TRBV5-6 and J is TRBJ1-2; TRBD1 might be the D (5 bases). CDR3 length: 14 residues. Germline-derived CDR1 and CDR2 are SGHDT and YYEEEE. The V end lost 4 bases, the J end lost 4 bases, and 14 bases lay between the germline ends.